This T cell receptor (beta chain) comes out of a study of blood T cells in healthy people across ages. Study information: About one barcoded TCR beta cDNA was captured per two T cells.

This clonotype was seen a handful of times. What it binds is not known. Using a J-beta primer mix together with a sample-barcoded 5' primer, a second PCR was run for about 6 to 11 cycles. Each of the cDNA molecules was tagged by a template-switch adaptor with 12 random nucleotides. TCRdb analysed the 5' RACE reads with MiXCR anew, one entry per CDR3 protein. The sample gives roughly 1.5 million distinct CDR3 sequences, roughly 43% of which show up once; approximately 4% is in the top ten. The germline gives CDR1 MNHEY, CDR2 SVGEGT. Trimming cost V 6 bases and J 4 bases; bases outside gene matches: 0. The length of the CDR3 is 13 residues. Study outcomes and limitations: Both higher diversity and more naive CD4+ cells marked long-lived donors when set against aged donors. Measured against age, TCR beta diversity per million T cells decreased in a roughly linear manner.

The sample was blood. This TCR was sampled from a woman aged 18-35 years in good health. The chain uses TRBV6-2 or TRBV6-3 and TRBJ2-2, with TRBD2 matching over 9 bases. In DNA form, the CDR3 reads TGTGCCAGCAGGGGACTAGCCACCGGGGAGCTGTTTTTT. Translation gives CASRGLATGELFF.